These 22 T cell receptor beta chains share one sample of origin, sequenced in a study of T cells after yellow fever vaccination. One entry per CDR3 protein, called by TCRdb with MiXCR from the 5' RACE reads. There are a few hundred thousand distinct CDR3 sequences in the sample; roughly 5.2% occur only once, and 2.5% to 4% lies in the top ten. Source: CD4+ T cells sorted from PBMCs, taken on the day of the yellow fever booster vaccination. These receptors were collected from a man aged 18 to 30 who received the YFV17D yellow fever vaccine.

This clonotype came up many times. This chain joins TRBV28 and TRBJ2-7; no clear D gene. Germline CDR1 and CDR2: MDHEN and SYDVKM. V lost 5 bases and J lost 5, with 19 bases in between. There are 15 residues in the CDR3. The CDR3 here is CASSPPVKYGDEQYV. In DNA form, the CDR3 reads TGTGCCAGCAGTCCGCCCGTTAAATACGGAGACGAGCAGTACGTC.

The rearrangement links TRBV6-5 to TRBJ1-4; possibly TRBD1 for D (5 bases). CDR3 length: 12 amino acids. Germline V lookup: CDR1 MNHEY, CDR2 SVGAGI. V lost 2 bases and J 10 bases, leaving 8 bases between the germline ends. The CDR3 is CASSYQGGKLFF. The CDR3 region has the DNA TGTGCCAGCAGTTACCAGGGTGGAAAACTGTTTTTT.

With regard to this clonotype: Relative to the germline gene, one junction end is altered; a read error may explain this. The rearrangement joins TRBV4-3 to TRBJ2-7, with D possibly TRBD1 on 6 matching bases. CDR3 length: 13 amino acids. Germline CDR1 and CDR2: LGHNA and YSLEER. CDR3 residues: CASSQVRGYEQYF. The CDR3 nucleotides are TGCGCCAGTAGCCAAGTCAGGGGTTACGAGCAGTACTTC.

There are many counts of this clonotype. The J gene is TRBJ2-5, the V gene TRBV6-5; no firm D call. Germline values: CDR1 MNHEY, CDR2 SVGAGI. The CDR3 runs 12 residues. V lost 4 bases, J lost 9 bases, and 12 bases lay in between. Here the CDR3 reads CASSSSIMAQYF. The DNA for the CDR3 is TGTGCCAGCAGTTCCAGTATTATGGCCCAGTACTTC.

This clonotype was counted only a few times. This chain connects TRBV5-1 to TRBJ2-1; D may be TRBD1 (6 bases). The V gene lost 1 base and the J gene lost 4 bases, with 15 bases spanning the gap. CDR1 is SGHRS and CDR2 is YFSETQ in the germline V gene. The CDR3 runs to 16 residues. The CDR3 region is CASSLTAGQSYNEQFF. The CDR3 DNA sequence: TGCGCCAGCAGCTTGACGGCAGGACAGAGTTACAATGAGCAGTTCTTC.

At least ten counts were recorded for this clonotype. V usage is TRBV20-1 and J usage is TRBJ1-1, with 12 positions matching TRBD1. The V gene's germline CDR1 is DFQATT and CDR2 SNEGSKA (reference sequence). The length of the CDR3 is 13 residues. The DNA for the CDR3 is TGCAGCCCTCCGGGACAGGGGGCCACTGAAGCTTTCTTT. It is translated as CSPPGQGATEAFF.

This clonotype appeared many times. This chain uses TRBV7-9 with TRBJ2-7, with TRBD1 identical over 7 bases. Trimming removed 0 bases from V and 6 bases from J; junction bases left unmatched: 2. Germline V gene data show CDR1 as SEHNR and CDR2 as FQNEAQ (reference sequence). The CDR3 is made up of 13 amino acids. The CDR3 is CASSLADRAEQYV. Written as DNA, the CDR3 is TGTGCCAGCAGCTTAGCCGACAGGGCCGAGCAGTACGTC.

This clonotype was recorded many times. The gene calls are TRBV4-3 and TRBJ2-7; tentative D call: TRBD2 (6 bases). CDR3 length: 14 amino acids. Germline V CDR1 and CDR2: LGHNA, YSLEER. Trimming took off 0 bases at V and 2 bases at J, with 8 bases between the two ends. CDR3 in DNA: TGCGCCAGCAGCCAAGAACTAGCCGCCTACGAGCAGTACTTC. Its protein product is CASSQELAAYEQYF.

This CDR3 is CASSESGGHTQYF. The CDR3 nucleotides read TGTGCCAGCAGTGAGTCGGGGGGCCATACGCAGTATTTT. The genes are TRBV25-1 and TRBJ2-3; a weak D match, TRBD2 (7 bases). CDR1 is MGHDK, CDR2 SYGVNS, per germline. V was pared by 3 bases and J by 7 bases, with 11 bases between. CDR3 length: 13 amino acids. The entire variable domain, with the rest obtained from reference TRBV25-1 and TRBJ2-3, is as follows: EADIYQTPRYLVIGTGKKITLECSQTMGHDKMYWYQQDPGMELHLIHYSYGVNSTEKGDLSSESTVSRIRTEHFPLTLESARPSHTSQYLCASSESGGHTQYFGPGTRLTVL.

In this sample, this clonotype turned up many times. The chain combines TRBV5-1 with TRBJ1-4, with 7 bases that match TRBD1. Germline-derived CDR1 and CDR2 are SGHRS and YFSETQ. The J segment lost 0 bases and the V segment lost 4 bases, leaving 3 bases of the junction unmatched. CDR3 length equals 15 residues. For the CDR3, the DNA is TGCGCCAGCAGCCCGGGGACAGCAACTAATGAAAAACTGTTTTTT. Translating gives CASSPGTATNEKLFF.

The chain has TRBV10-3 and TRBJ2-7; tentatively, D is TRBD1 (6 bases). CDR3 length: 10 amino acids. V was clipped by 8 bases and J by 11 bases, with 13 bases between them. CDR1 ENHRY and CDR2 SYGVKD come from the germline V gene. The CDR3 DNA follows: TGTGCCATCCGTGGGGGCCGGAAGTACGTC. As protein: CAIRGGRKYV.

This clonotype was seen a few times. The chain employs TRBV5-1 and TRBJ1-2; tentative D call: TRBD1 (5 bases). CDR1 and CDR2 (germline): SGHRS, YFSETQ. V lost 7 bases and J lost 7, with 20 bases in between. The CDR3 has 14 amino acids. The CDR3 protein is CASSYTGGEAGYTF. The DNA of the CDR3 is TGCGCCAGCTCTTACACTGGGGGAGAGGCTGGCTACACCTTC.

This clonotype showed up many times. The rearrangement joins TRBV11-2 to TRBJ2-6; no firm D call. V was clipped by 6 bases and J by 0 bases, with 9 bases between them. Germline assignment: CDR1 SGHAT and CDR2 FQNNGV. This CDR3 has 15 amino acids. This CDR3 reads CASRTWGSGANVLTF. CDR3 in DNA: TGTGCCAGCAGAACGTGGGGCTCTGGGGCCAACGTCCTGACTTTC.

The chain joins TRBV20-1 to TRBJ1-2, with 7 bases identical to TRBD1. The CDR3 extends over 14 amino acids. Germline CDR1 DFQATT, CDR2 SNEGSKA (reference sequence). V lost 1 base and J lost 5; bases outside the gene matches: 7. The CDR3 region is CSARGPGTEYGYTF. DNA of the CDR3: TGCAGTGCTAGAGGCCCGGGGACAGAGTATGGCTACACCTTC.

This clonotype was seen only a few times. This chain uses TRBV6-2 or TRBV6-3 with TRBJ1-5; no clear D. The CDR3 sequence is 12 residues long. Trimming stripped 7 bases from V and 1 base from J, with 5 bases between. CDR1 is MNHEY and CDR2 is SVGEGT in the germline V gene. CDR3: CASIPSNQPQHF. The CDR3 DNA reads as TGTGCCAGCATCCCCAGCAATCAGCCCCAGCATTTT.

A few counts support this clonotype. The chain carries TRBV27 and TRBJ1-6, with 7 bases fitting TRBD1. Per the germline V gene, CDR1 is MNHEY and CDR2 is SMNVEV (reference sequence). The CDR3 runs 15 residues. J was trimmed by 9 bases and V by 0 bases; bases with no gene match: 5. CDR3 protein: CASSLSRQGGSPLHF. The CDR3 bases are TGTGCCAGCAGTTTATCGCGACAGGGAGGTTCACCCCTCCACTTT.

This chain joins TRBV27 and TRBJ1-2; possible D gene TRBD1, 5 bases. Germline V gene lookup returns CDR1 MNHEY and CDR2 SMNVEV (reference sequence). With 4 bases removed from V and 5 bases from J, the gap between germline ends came to 23 bases. This CDR3 spans 17 amino acids. This CDR3 is CASSSRAKGPLTYGYTF. CDR3 nucleotides: TGTGCCAGCAGTTCACGAGCCAAGGGGCCGCTAACGTATGGCTACACCTTC.

The genes are TRBV5-4 and TRBJ1-2; a weak D match, TRBD1 (5 bases). V shed 7 bases and J shed 4 bases, with 17 bases lying between them. This CDR3 is 14 amino acids long. Germline loops: CDR1 SGHNT, CDR2 YYREEE (reference sequence). Here the CDR3 DNA reads TGTGCCAGCTCCCAAGACCAGACAGTCTATGGCTACACCTTC. Amino acid sequence: CASSQDQTVYGYTF.

This clonotype appeared many times. The genes are TRBV7-9 and TRBJ2-1; TRBD2 aligns across 9 bases. The germline CDR1 and CDR2 sequences are SEHNR and FQNEAQ (reference sequence). The CDR3 consists of 16 residues. V was clipped by 5 bases and J by 6 bases; unmatched bases: 11. The CDR3 reads CASSPSVASGANEQFF. The CDR3 DNA reads TGTGCCAGCAGCCCTTCGGTTGCTAGCGGGGCCAATGAGCAGTTCTTC.

This clonotype was seen many times. The chain combines TRBV6-5 with TRBJ2-5, with D perhaps matching TRBD1 (6 bases). Germline V gene lookup returns CDR1 MNHEY and CDR2 SVGAGI. V was clipped by 3 bases and J by 0 bases, with 17 bases between them. The length of the CDR3 is 17 residues. CDR3 DNA: TGTGCCAGCAGTTATTCCTGGGGGCCGAACTACCAAGAGACCCAGTACTTC. It is translated as CASSYSWGPNYQETQYF.

The chain joins TRBV6-1 to TRBJ1-6; the D is unclear. Germline V gives CDR1 MNHNS, CDR2 SASEGT. This CDR3 spans 15 amino acids. Trimming took 1 base from V and 11 from J, leaving 15 bases between them. For the CDR3, the DNA is TGTGCCAGCAGTGAAGGGGGAGGGAAGGTCCCACCCCTCCACTTT. It specifies CASSEGGGKVPPLHF.

This rearrangement joins TRBV11-2 to TRBJ2-1; 7 bases match TRBD1. There are 16 residues in the CDR3. In germline, CDR1 is SGHAT, CDR2 FQNNGV. The V gene end was trimmed by 5 bases and the J gene end by 4 bases; junction bases not matched to a gene: 11. In DNA, the CDR3 is TGTGCCAGCAGCCAGATGGGCCAGGGACAGTACAATGAGCAGTTCTTC. Translating gives CASSQMGQGQYNEQFF.